Each of the 11 T cell receptor beta chains below was sequenced from the same sample in a study of T cells expressing NK-cell markers. One entry per CDR3 protein, without DNA, is what TCRdb gives after re-calling the 5' RACE reads. In all, the sample yields roughly 450,000 distinct CDR3 sequences. Sequencing was done on a sample of blood T cells: a sorted CD56 or NKG2C T cell subset, CD4+ or CD8+ T cells, or bulk PBMC T cells (not recorded which). The source is a woman aged 45-65 years in good health.

The chain combines TRBV20-1 with TRBJ2-2; the D call from TCRdb, TRBD1, cannot be confirmed without DNA. Germline assignment: CDR1 DFQATT and CDR2 SNEGSKA (reference sequence). This CDR3 is built from 14 residues. CDR3 protein: CSAETGAGTGELFF.

The chain is built from TRBV30 and TRBJ2-1; TCRdb gives TRBD2 as the D gene, but with no DNA this cannot be confirmed. The CDR3 sequence is 15 residues long. From germline, CDR1 is GTSNPN and CDR2 SVGIG (reference sequence). The CDR3 loop reads CAWSPKREARSEQFF.

The J gene is TRBJ2-3, the V gene TRBV5-5; TCRdb calls TRBD1, which cannot be checked without DNA. This CDR3 is 14 amino acids long. CDR1 is SGHKS and CDR2 is YYEKEE in the germline V gene (reference sequence). Here the CDR3 reads CASSSAQGTDTQYF.

The chain links TRBV5-8 to TRBJ2-1; lacking DNA, the TRBD1 call made by TCRdb goes unchecked. CDR1 and CDR2 from the germline V gene are SGHTS and YDEGEE. The length of the CDR3 is 14 residues. CDR3 in amino acids: CASSFGGFYNEQFF.

The chain has TRBV7-3 and TRBJ2-4; there is no DNA to check the TCRdb D call of TRBD2. The CDR3 totals 15 residues. Germline V gene data show CDR1 as SGHTA and CDR2 as FQGTGA. CDR3 residues: CASSSASGYKNIQYF.

V and J are TRBV11-1 and TRBJ1-1. This CDR3 comprises 12 residues. Germline V gene sequence: CDR1 SGHAT, CDR2 FQDESV (reference sequence). The CDR3 loop reads CASSLSNSGAFF.

The chain uses TRBV6-5 and TRBJ2-2; TCRdb calls TRBD1, which cannot be checked without DNA. Germline V gene data show CDR1 as MNHEY and CDR2 as SVGAGI. The CDR3 contains 18 residues. CDR3 sequence: CASSYGGTGGANTGELFF.

The J gene is TRBJ2-3, the V gene TRBV7-8; lacking DNA, the TRBD2 call made by TCRdb goes unchecked. The germline V gene encodes CDR1 SGHVS and CDR2 FQNEAQ. The CDR3 has 14 amino acids. CDR3 sequence reads: CASSSGLYTDTQYF.

CDR3 sequence reads: CASSQERLWSSYNEQFF. The chain is built from TRBV14 and TRBJ2-1. CDR3 length equals 17 residues. Per germline, CDR1 SGHDN and CDR2 FVKESK.

The J gene is TRBJ2-7, the V gene TRBV4-1. Looked up from germline, CDR1 is MGHRA and CDR2 is YSYEKL. CDR3 length: 14 residues. The CDR3 here is CASSQVVGIDEQYF.

The chain recombines TRBV10-3 with TRBJ1-6. Per the germline V gene, CDR1 is ENHRY and CDR2 is SYGVKD. This CDR3 is 12 amino acids long. CDR3 sequence: CATWAKNSPLHF.